A selection of T cell receptor beta chains follows, all from one sample in a study of OX40 agonist ivuxolimab in advanced cancers. Clones were sequenced by immunoSEQ multiplex PCR, and TCRdb holds only the in-frame ones, with some missing. The table has more than 80,000 clones, less than 95% seen once; the top ten hold almost 8.5%. The sample consisted of CD4+ or CD8+ T cells sorted from blood, taken in a trial of the OX40 agonist ivuxolimab. These TCRs come from an adult with an advanced solid tumor such as melanoma, head and neck, liver or kidney cancer. CDR3s include the opening cysteine and the closing phenylalanine or tryptophan. D genes are given only for firm matches. Clone size appears in some rows only: once, few, many, or a class for an expanded clone.

size	length	V	J	D	DNA	CDR3
-	17	TRBV6-1	TRBJ1-2	-	TGTGCCAGCAGTGAAGGGGGTCAGCTCAAGGGGCACTATGGCTACACCTTC	CASSEGGQLKGHYGYTF
-	12	TRBV4-2	TRBJ2-2	-	TGTGCCAGCAGCCAAGGGGGCGGGGAGCTGTTTTTT	CASSQGGGELFF
-	15	TRBV5-5	TRBJ1-5	-	TGTGCCAGCAGCCCCAAGACGGACTTCAATCAGCCCCAGCATTTT	CASSPKTDFNQPQHF
-	13	TRBV30	TRBJ1-2	TRBD1	TGTGCCTGGAGTGTGGGACAGGGTGTAGGCTACACCTTC	CAWSVGQGVGYTF
-	15	TRBV4-3	TRBJ2-1	TRBD1	TGCGCCACCAGTAGGGGACAGAGTCCTTACAATGAGCAGTTCTTC	CATSRGQSPYNEQFF
-	15	TRBV10-3	TRBJ1-3	TRBD1	TGTGCCATCAAAACAGGGGACCGCTCTGGAAACACCATATATTTT	CAIKTGDRSGNTIYF
-	14	TRBV30	TRBJ1-3	-	TGTGCCTGGAGTTCTGCAGGGTCGGGAGACACCATATATTTT	CAWSSAGSGDTIYF
-	16	TRBV4-1	TRBJ2-7	TRBD2	TGCGCCAGCAGCCAAGATTTGGGCGGGGGTCGTGTAGGGCAGTACTTC	CASSQDLGGGRVGQYF
-	18	TRBV27	TRBJ1-5	-	TGTGCCAGACCTGAGAGGCGAGATGGCAGAGGTAACAATCAGCCCCAGCATTTT	CARPERRDGRGNNQPQHF
-	15	TRBV25-1	TRBJ2-1	-	TGTGCCAGCAGTGAATCAGGTGACATCTACAATGAGCAGTTCTTC	CASSESGDIYNEQFF
-	17	TRBV4-3	TRBJ2-3	TRBD2	TGCGCCAGCAGCCAGGAAGTAGCGGGAGTGAGCACAGATACGCAGTATTTT	CASSQEVAGVSTDTQYF
once	14	TRBV4-2	TRBJ1-2	-	TGTGCCAGCAGCCAAGATCCCACGGGCTATGGCTACACCTTC	CASSQDPTGYGYTF
-	15	TRBV30	TRBJ2-1	TRBD2	TGTGCCGGGGGGGCGACTAGCGGGGATGCCAATGAGCAGTTCTTC	CAGGATSGDANEQFF
-	16	TRBV7-3	TRBJ2-1	TRBD2	TGTGCCAGCAGCTCCCATCTGACTAGCGTCTACAATGAGCAGTTCTTC	CASSSHLTSVYNEQFF
-	14	TRBV6-5	TRBJ2-1	-	TGTGCCAGCCGACTGTTAGGCTCCTACAATGAGCAGTTCTTC	CASRLLGSYNEQFF
-	15	TRBV19	TRBJ2-6	-	TGTGCCAGTAGTATATTTAGCTCTGGGGCCAACGTCCTGACTTTC	CASSIFSSGANVLTF
-	12	TRBV30	TRBJ2-1	-	TGTGCCTGGAGCGGTCTTAGGGATGAGCAGTTCTTC	CAWSGLRDEQFF
-	17	TRBV30	TRBJ2-1	TRBD2	TGTGCCTGTATACCGTGGACTAGCGGTTTGTTCTACAATGAGCAGTTCTTC	CACIPWTSGLFYNEQFF
-	15	TRBV10-3	TRBJ2-1	TRBD2	TGTGCCATCAGGCAAGCGGGGGGGCATGACAATGAGCAGTTCTTC	CAIRQAGGHDNEQFF
once	15	TRBV2	TRBJ1-2	-	TGTGCCAGCAGTGAATACAGGGCTTTAGACTATGGCTACACCTTC	CASSEYRALDYGYTF
-	15	TRBV5-7	TRBJ2-3	TRBD2	TGTGCCAGCAGCCCTGGGAGGGCCGGCACAGATACGCAGTATTTT	CASSPGRAGTDTQYF
-	15	TRBV5-6	TRBJ2-1	TRBD2	TGTGCCAGCAGCTCGACTGAGGGAGGGTACAATGAGCAGTTCTTC	CASSSTEGGYNEQFF
-	15	TRBV30	TRBJ1-1	TRBD1	TGTGCCTGGAGCTCCGGGACAGCAATGAACACTGAAGCTTTCTTT	CAWSSGTAMNTEAFF
-	13	TRBV30	TRBJ1-2	TRBD1	TGTGCCTGGAGTGTTGGTCAGGGGGGCGGCTACACCTTC	CAWSVGQGGGYTF
-	14	TRBV7-9	TRBJ1-3	-	TGTGCCAGCAGCCCGATGGGGGCTGGAAACACCATATATTTT	CASSPMGAGNTIYF
-	13	TRBV30	TRBJ2-3	-	TGTGCCTGGGGCAGGGGGGACACAGATACGCAGTATTTT	CAWGRGDTDTQYF